Each of the 18 T cell receptor beta chains below was sequenced from the same sample in a study of beta chain features in type 1 diabetes (dated by TCRdb to between 2017 and 2018). The library was prepared using the immunoSEQ multiplex PCR assay. All of the isolated RNA was reverse transcribed with the High Capacity cDNA Reverse Transcription Kit, so expressed TCRB transcripts were sequenced. This is the immuneACCESS table as TCRdb keeps it, with only in-frame sequences that have V and J called. A part of the clones is gone; compared with another copy, unresolved V genes explain less than half, and the rest is unexplained. For this sample the table gives about 330,000 clones, of which about 10% were detected only once. Together, the top ten hold approximately 0.016% of the sample. Material: naive CD4+ T cells from blood. The cell subset or site label for this specimen denotes: true naive CD4+ T cells. These receptors were taken from a woman aged 30 to 39 in good health.

This clone was counted only a few times. The chain links TRBV18 to TRBJ2-3, with D unresolved. V was clipped by 0 bases and J by 4 bases, with 8 bases between them. The CDR3 consists of 14 residues. From germline, CDR1 is KGHSH and CDR2 LQKENI. This chain's CDR3 is CASSPPGLADTQYF. CDR3 in DNA: TGTGCCAGCTCACCACCGGGTCTAGCAGATACGCAGTATTTT.

The V call is TRBV4-3, the J call TRBJ2-3; a weak D match, TRBD2 (5 bases). From germline, CDR1 is LGHNA and CDR2 YSLEER. CDR3 length equals 15 residues. The germline V and J ends were trimmed by 0 bases and 4 bases, with 11 bases remaining between them. The CDR3 DNA sequence: TGCGCCAGCAGCCAAGATTATGAGGGTGCAGATACGCAGTATTTT. Protein product: CASSQDYEGADTQYF.

The gene calls are TRBV7-2 and TRBJ2-7; 8 nucleotides match TRBD2. V trimming: 7 bases; J trimming: 9 bases; junction bases outside the gene matches: 11. Germline V CDR1 and CDR2: SGHTA, FQGNSA. This CDR3 region has 13 residues. CDR3 sequence (DNA): TGTGCCAGCACCCTGCCCGGGAGGGCCTGGCAGTACTTC. The encoded protein is CASTLPGRAWQYF.

This clone has more than one count but fewer than ten. The rearrangement links TRBV29-1 to TRBJ2-6; TRBD1 agrees at 7 bases. The germline V gene has CDR1 SQVTM and CDR2 ANQGSEA. The CDR3 length is 13 residues. Losses at the gene ends were 7 bases for V and 2 bases for J; bases not matched to a gene: 2. CDR3 DNA sequence: TGCAGCGCCGGACAGGCTGGGGCCAACGTCCTGACTTTC. Its translation: CSAGQAGANVLTF.

The J gene is TRBJ2-7, the V gene TRBV7-2, with D possibly matching TRBD2 (6 bases). The CDR3 sequence is 16 residues long. CDR1 is SGHTA and CDR2 is FQGNSA in the germline V gene. V was trimmed by 5 bases and J by 0 bases, leaving 17 bases between them. Here the CDR3 reads CASSPLRRENSYEQYF. The CDR3 nucleotides are TGTGCCAGCAGCCCTCTGCGGCGGGAAAACTCCTACGAGCAGTACTTC.

The chain employs TRBV29-1 and TRBJ1-2; 8 nucleotides line up with TRBD1. Germline V CDR1 and CDR2: SQVTM, ANQGSEA. The V gene end was trimmed by 2 bases and the J gene end by 4 bases; junction bases not matched to a gene: 9. The CDR3 spans 15 residues. The CDR3 region is CSVETDREPIYGYTF. The CDR3 nucleotides are TGCAGCGTTGAAACGGACAGGGAACCGATCTATGGCTACACCTTC.

This sequence joins TRBV5-1 and TRBJ2-6; 7 positions agree with TRBD1. With V trimmed by 3 bases and J by 0 bases, 9 bases remained unmatched. There are 18 residues in the CDR3. Germline values: CDR1 SGHRS, CDR2 YFSETQ. The CDR3, as DNA: TGCGCCAGCAGCTCGAAACAGGGGACAAGCTCTGGGGCCAACGTCCTGACTTTC. Its protein is CASSSKQGTSSGANVLTF. The full variable domain, with the rest looked up from reference TRBV5-1 and TRBJ2-6, is KAGVTQTPRYLIKTRGQQVTLSCSPISGHRSVSWYQQTPGQGLQFLFEYFSETQRNKGNFPGRFSGRQFSNSRSEMNVSTLELGDSALYLCASSSKQGTSSGANVLTFGAGSRLTVL.

The chain joins TRBV9 to TRBJ2-2, with D perhaps matching TRBD2 (6 bases). Per the germline V gene, CDR1 is SGDLS and CDR2 is YYNGEE. Trimming cost V 0 bases and J 6 bases, with 12 bases left between them. The CDR3 is 15 amino acids. DNA for the CDR3: TGTGCCAGCAGCGTAGATCTCTGGAGGGCCGGGGAGCTGTTTTTT. Translation gives CASSVDLWRAGELFF.

On this clone itself: This sample also contains other DNA sequences that code for the same CDR3. The chain carries TRBV14 and TRBJ2-1; the D gene is possibly TRBD2 (6 bases). V was cut by 1 base and J by 0 bases, with 10 bases left in between. The germline V gene has CDR1 SGHDN and CDR2 FVKESK. The CDR3 runs to 16 residues. This chain's CDR3 is CASSQVGGSSYNEQFF. Written as DNA, the CDR3 is TGTGCCAGCAGCCAAGTCGGAGGGAGCTCCTACAATGAGCAGTTCTTC.

The gene calls are TRBV27 and TRBJ2-3; D is possibly TRBD2 (5 bases). The CDR3 totals 13 residues. Germline V gives CDR1 MNHEY, CDR2 SMNVEV (reference sequence). Trimming shortened V by 4 bases and J by 4 bases, and 9 bases separated the two germline ends. The CDR3 sequence: CASSSGRADTQYF. CDR3 nucleotides: TGTGCCAGCAGTTCGGGAAGAGCAGATACGCAGTATTTT.

The V and J genes are TRBV9 and TRBJ2-1, with TRBD1 as a possible D gene (6 bases). The germline V gene has CDR1 SGDLS and CDR2 YYNGEE. The CDR3 is 16 amino acids. Deletions cut 4 bases from V and 8 bases from J, with 22 bases between. CDR3 protein: CASSPQGTTIPHEQFF. In DNA, the CDR3 is TGTGCCAGCAGCCCCCAGGGGACAACCATTCCCCATGAGCAGTTCTTC.

This clone turned up a few times. The chain has TRBV7-2 and TRBJ2-5; the D gene is possibly TRBD1 (5 bases). The V end lost 0 bases, the J end lost 3 bases, and 11 bases lay between the germline ends. The V gene's germline CDR1 is SGHTA and CDR2 FQGNSA. There are 15 residues in the CDR3. The CDR3 reads CASSLAFPGKETQYF. CDR3 in DNA: TGTGCCAGCAGCTTAGCATTTCCAGGGAAAGAGACCCAGTACTTC.

This clone was observed a few times. This chain joins TRBV5-1 and TRBJ2-3, with D hard to call. Germline assignment: CDR1 SGHRS and CDR2 YFSETQ. Trimming cost V 5 bases and J 2 bases, with 12 bases left between them. This CDR3 has 14 amino acids. The CDR3 loop reads CASRTLGDTDTQYF. For the CDR3, the DNA is TGCGCCAGCAGGACCCTGGGCGACACAGATACGCAGTATTTT.

J is TRBJ2-1 and V is TRBV11-1; D not certain. The germline V gene has CDR1 SGHAT and CDR2 FQDESV (reference sequence). V lost 2 bases, J lost 7 bases, and 9 bases lay in between. The CDR3 loop spans 13 amino acids. This CDR3 reads CASSLQRSNEQFF. DNA for the CDR3: TGTGCCAGCAGCTTACAGCGAAGTAATGAGCAGTTCTTC.

The chain recombines TRBV28 with TRBJ2-1; 8 bases are shared with TRBD2. V lost 7 bases to trimming and J lost 3 bases; unmatched junction nucleotides: 8. The CDR3 length is 15 residues. The V gene's germline CDR1 is MDHEN and CDR2 SYDVKM. The CDR3 DNA reads as TGTGCCAGCACCCTCGCGGGAGGCGGCTACAATGAGCAGTTCTTC. Its translation: CASTLAGGGYNEQFF.

The chain has TRBV5-1 and TRBJ2-5; D ambiguous. The germline V gene has CDR1 SGHRS and CDR2 YFSETQ. This CDR3 comprises 13 residues. The ends were cut back, 1 base at V and 2 bases at J, with 6 bases in the middle. This chain's CDR3 is CASSLLEQETQYF. The DNA of the CDR3 is TGCGCCAGCAGCTTGTTGGAGCAAGAGACCCAGTACTTC.

The chain combines TRBV4-2 with TRBJ2-5; TRBD2 might be the D (6 bases). This CDR3 region has 18 residues. Germline V CDR1 and CDR2: LGHNA, YNFKEQ. V lost 0 bases and J lost 4, with 21 bases in between. The CDR3 is CASSQEVEGSPRGETQYF. As DNA, the CDR3 is TGTGCCAGCAGCCAAGAGGTGGAGGGATCTCCTCGGGGAGAGACCCAGTACTTC.

V usage is TRBV5-1 and J usage is TRBJ1-2, with 9 bases that match TRBD1. V trimming: 3 bases; J trimming: 8 bases; junction bases outside the gene matches: 5. The CDR3 consists of 13 residues. CDR1 is SGHRS, CDR2 YFSETQ, per germline. The CDR3 nucleotides read TGCGCCAGCAGCTCACAGGGGGCTGAGGGCTACACCTTC. Encoded protein: CASSSQGAEGYTF.